What follows are 28 T cell receptor beta chains derived from one specimen sequenced in a study of cytomegalovirus exposure and HLA in healthy donors (TCRdb year 2017). The receptor library was made with the immunoSEQ multiplex PCR assay. For the multiplex PCR, a mixture combining 60 forward primers for TCR Vbeta segments and 13 reverse primers for TCR Jbeta segments was used. TCRdb provides this immuneACCESS table in a form limited to in-frame rearrangements. Some clones are lacking; in checked studies, under half of them reflect an unresolved V gene, and why the rest are absent is not known. The sample yields around 170,000 clones; 75% to 90% were counted once. The ten most abundant clones make up about 6% of the sample. What was sequenced was PBMCs. The receptor set was obtained from a man aged 35-49 years in good health and CMV-seropositive.

The V and J genes are TRBV30 and TRBJ2-7, with TRBD1 identical over 9 bases. The CDR3 length is 14 residues. The ends lost 3 bases at V and 6 bases at J; junction bases unmatched: 9. Germline CDR1 and CDR2: GTSNPN and SVGIG (reference sequence). This CDR3 reads CAWRLGTGSGEQYF. The CDR3, as DNA: TGTGCCTGGAGGCTTGGGACAGGGAGTGGCGAGCAGTACTTC.

The chain is built from TRBV9 and TRBJ2-3, with D maybe TRBD1 (5 bases). CDR3 length: 16 amino acids. Germline V gives CDR1 SGDLS, CDR2 YYNGEE. The ends were cut back, 4 bases at V and 2 bases at J, with 17 bases in the middle. CDR3: CASSSLDTSITDTQYF. CDR3 sequence (DNA): TGTGCCAGCAGCTCCTTGGACACCTCGATCACAGATACGCAGTATTTT.

This chain uses TRBV7-2 with TRBJ2-5; 7 positions agree with TRBD1. CDR1 SGHTA and CDR2 FQGNSA come from the germline V gene. The CDR3 runs 14 residues. The junction had 6 bases not matched to a gene; V was cut back by 6 bases and J by 2 bases. CDR3 bases: TGTGCCAGCAGTAAGACAGGGATTCAAGAGACCCAGTACTTC. The encoded protein is CASSKTGIQETQYF. Variable domain in full (rest from reference TRBV7-2 and TRBJ2-5): GAGVSQSPSNKVTEKGKDVELRCDPISGHTALYWYRQSLGQGLEFLIYFQGNSAPDKSGLPSDRFSAERTGGSVSTLTIQRTQQEDSAVYLCASSKTGIQETQYFGPGTRLLVL.

The CDR3 DNA reads TGCGCCAGCAGTTCGGGACTGAACTACAATGAGCAGTTCTTC. This translates into CASSSGLNYNEQFF. V and J are TRBV5-1 and TRBJ2-1; D perhaps matches TRBD2 (6 bases). The V end lost 5 bases, the J end lost 3 bases, and 12 bases lay between the germline ends. The germline CDR1 and CDR2 sequences are SGHRS and YFSETQ. This CDR3 is 14 amino acids long.

The chain has TRBV4-2 and TRBJ2-7; 10 positions agree with TRBD2. The CDR3 runs to 16 residues. V lost 4 bases to trimming and J lost 6 bases; unmatched junction nucleotides: 12. Per germline, CDR1 LGHNA and CDR2 YNFKEQ. The CDR3 nucleotides are TGTGCCAGCAGCCCCCCTTGGAGTAGCGGGGGGTCCGAGCAGTACTTC. It is translated as CASSPPWSSGGSEQYF.

V gene TRBV27 combines with J gene TRBJ1-5; 8 nucleotides match TRBD1. With V trimmed by 5 bases and J by 6 bases, 6 bases remained unmatched. The CDR3 loop spans 14 amino acids. Germline V gives CDR1 MNHEY, CDR2 SMNVEV (reference sequence). The CDR3 loop reads CASSLQGAGQPQHF. The CDR3 DNA reads TGTGCCAGCAGTCTCCAGGGGGCGGGTCAGCCCCAGCATTTT.

This clone came up once. V gene TRBV29-1 combines with J gene TRBJ2-6; D is uncertain. Germline V gene sequence: CDR1 SQVTM, CDR2 ANQGSEA. CDR3 length: 15 amino acids. V dropped 3 bases and J dropped 0 bases, with 9 bases sitting between them. DNA of the CDR3: TGCAGCGTTGATGGCAGACTCTCTGGGGCCAACGTCCTGACTTTC. Translation: CSVDGRLSGANVLTF.

The V gene is TRBV19, the J gene TRBJ1-1; D is possibly TRBD1 (5 bases). Deletions cut 5 bases from V and 5 bases from J, with 15 bases between. The germline gives CDR1 LNHDA, CDR2 SQIVND (reference sequence). The CDR3 extends over 14 amino acids. CDR3 bases: TGTGCCAGTAGTTCGCAGGGTTTTAAAACTGAAGCTTTCTTT. This encodes CASSSQGFKTEAFF.

The rearrangement joins TRBV9 to TRBJ1-1; 7 bases line up with TRBD1. The CDR3 is made up of 14 amino acids. J lost 0 bases, V lost 3 bases, and 2 bases had no gene match. The germline V gene has CDR1 SGDLS and CDR2 YYNGEE. CDR3 in amino acids: CASSEGTVNTEAFF. CDR3 bases: TGTGCCAGCAGCGAGGGGACAGTGAACACTGAAGCTTTCTTT.

This clone was found once. The chain links TRBV9 to TRBJ1-1; D ambiguous. V lost 2 bases, J lost 5 bases, and 10 bases lay in between. The CDR3 runs 13 residues. Germline values: CDR1 SGDLS, CDR2 YYNGEE. CDR3: CASSVNRLTEAFF. In DNA form, the CDR3 reads TGTGCCAGCAGCGTCAACCGGTTAACTGAAGCTTTCTTT.

In its sample, this clone was seen once. The chain uses TRBV7-9 and TRBJ1-6; a possible D gene is TRBD1 (6 bases). The CDR3 totals 12 residues. Germline CDR1 and CDR2: SEHNR and FQNEAQ (reference sequence). Trimming left V 5 bases short and J 13 bases short, with 12 bases between. As DNA, the CDR3 is TGTGCCAGCAGCCCTGGGGGGGCGCCCCTCCACTTT. Translating gives CASSPGGAPLHF.

The chain links TRBV11-2 to TRBJ2-1; 8 bases align to TRBD2. This CDR3 spans 17 amino acids. Trimming cost V 4 bases and J 5 bases; bases outside gene matches: 13. Germline assignment: CDR1 SGHAT and CDR2 FQNNGV. This chain's CDR3 is CASSYTSGPQNDNEQFF. DNA of the CDR3: TGTGCCAGCAGCTACACTAGCGGTCCCCAAAACGACAATGAGCAGTTCTTC.

This clone was counted between two and nine times. The chain combines TRBV19 with TRBJ1-5, with D possibly matching TRBD1 (6 bases). Germline V CDR1 and CDR2: LNHDA, SQIVND (reference sequence). The ends were cut back, 9 bases at V and 3 bases at J, with 12 bases in the middle. The CDR3 is 13 amino acids. The CDR3 DNA reads as TGTGCCAGCCAGGGACATCTCAATCAGCCCCAGCATTTT. Protein product: CASQGHLNQPQHF.

This clone turned up a few times. V usage is TRBV11-2 and J usage is TRBJ2-7; possible D gene TRBD2, 7 bases. The germline V gene has CDR1 SGHAT and CDR2 FQNNGV. Trimming stripped 5 bases from V and 5 bases from J, with 28 bases between. There are 18 residues in the CDR3. The CDR3 sequence: CASSTEGGPLGRIHEQYF. CDR3 sequence (DNA): TGTGCCAGCAGCACAGAGGGGGGGCCTTTGGGTCGAATCCACGAGCAGTACTTC.

The chain uses TRBV5-4 and TRBJ2-2, with 8 bases lining up with TRBD1. There are 15 residues in the CDR3. V gave up 4 bases and J gave up 5 bases; unmatched junction bases: 7. Germline V gene lookup returns CDR1 SGHNT and CDR2 YYREEE (reference sequence). CDR3 residues: CASSVAGGRTGELFF. CDR3 sequence (DNA): TGTGCCAGCAGCGTGGCAGGGGGCCGGACCGGGGAGCTGTTTTTT. The complete variable domain, with remaining parts taken from reference TRBV5-4 and TRBJ2-2, reads ETGVTQSPTHLIKTRGQQVTLRCSSQSGHNTVSWYQQALGQGPQFIFQYYREEENGRGNFPPRFSGLQFPNYSSELNVNALELDDSALYLCASSVAGGRTGELFFGEGSRLTVL.

This chain connects TRBV9 to TRBJ2-7; 7 bases fit TRBD1. Trimming at V came to 1 base and at J to 1 base, leaving 8 bases not matched to a gene. Germline V gives CDR1 SGDLS, CDR2 YYNGEE. This CDR3 has 16 amino acids. The CDR3 region has the DNA TGTGCCAGCAGCGTACGAGGGACAGAGGCTTCCTACGAGCAGTACTTC. Its protein is CASSVRGTEASYEQYF.

The chain joins TRBV10-1 to TRBJ2-3; 8 bases align to TRBD2. After removal of 7 bases from V and 4 bases from J, the junction contained 7 bases not matched to a gene. CDR1 is WNHNN, CDR2 SYGVQD, per germline (reference sequence). CDR3 length: 14 amino acids. This CDR3 is CASTEPGGPDTQYF. The CDR3 DNA reads as TGCGCCAGCACCGAACCGGGGGGGCCAGATACGCAGTATTTT.

The chain joins TRBV6-6 to TRBJ1-6; TRBD1 might be the D (5 bases). The V gene lost 4 bases and the J gene lost 6 bases, with 13 bases spanning the gap. The CDR3 contains 15 residues. CDR1 and CDR2 (germline): MNHNY, SVGAGI (reference sequence). CDR3 sequence reads: CASSWNRTPNSPLHF. CDR3 DNA sequence: TGTGCCAGCAGTTGGAACAGGACCCCTAATTCACCCCTCCACTTT.

The chain employs TRBV5-1 and TRBJ1-3; unclear D gene. The germline gives CDR1 SGHRS, CDR2 YFSETQ. The V gene lost 8 bases and the J gene lost 8 bases, with 11 bases spanning the gap. CDR3 length: 11 residues. As DNA, the CDR3 is TGCGCCAGTCGCCAGATGGACACCATATATTTT. Protein: CASRQMDTIYF.

There are a few counts of this clone. The chain couples TRBV25-1 to TRBJ2-7, with D perhaps TRBD1 (6 bases). The ends were cut back, 5 bases at V and 6 bases at J, with 17 bases in the middle. Germline CDR1 MGHDK, CDR2 SYGVNS. This CDR3 region has 14 residues. As DNA, the CDR3 is TGTGCCAGCAGTTTGAGGGGGATCAGGCGCGAGCAGTACTTC. Amino acid sequence: CASSLRGIRREQYF.

V is TRBV10-2 and J is TRBJ1-1, with D possibly TRBD1 on 5 matching bases. V shed 8 bases and J shed 0 bases, with 10 bases lying between them. There are 13 residues in the CDR3. The germline V gene has CDR1 WSHSY and CDR2 SAAADI. CDR3 protein: CASWAGLNTEAFF. The CDR3, as DNA: TGCGCCAGCTGGGCAGGGTTGAACACTGAAGCTTTCTTT.

The rearrangement links TRBV10-1 to TRBJ2-1, with a weak D call TRBD1 (6 bases). CDR1 is WNHNN, CDR2 SYGVQD, per germline (reference sequence). The CDR3 extends over 14 amino acids. V was clipped by 6 bases and J by 2 bases, with 11 bases between them. The DNA for the CDR3 is TGCGCCAGCAGGGGGGACACCGCCTACAATGAGCAGTTCTTC. Translating it yields CASRGDTAYNEQFF.

The V gene is TRBV6-4, the J gene TRBJ1-4; no clear D gene. The CDR3 contains 13 residues. CDR1 and CDR2 (germline): MRHNA, SNTAGT. Trimming stripped 3 bases from V and 8 bases from J, with 10 bases between. This CDR3 is CASSEWVGEKLFF. CDR3 bases: TGTGCCAGCAGTGAGTGGGTCGGGGAAAAACTGTTTTTT.

The V call is TRBV27, the J call TRBJ2-1, with D possibly TRBD1 on 5 matching bases. CDR3 length equals 14 residues. CDR1 is MNHEY and CDR2 is SMNVEV in the germline V gene (reference sequence). The V and J ends lost 8 bases and 5 bases respectively, with 16 bases between them. CDR3 in DNA: TGTGCCAGCGCCCGGCAGGGTGCTAACAATGAGCAGTTCTTC. Translating gives CASARQGANNEQFF.

The CDR3 loop is CASSQDGDGGLASYEQYF. CDR3 DNA sequence: TGCGCCAGCAGCCAAGATGGGGACGGGGGACTAGCGTCCTACGAGCAGTACTTC. The chain couples TRBV4-1 to TRBJ2-5; 10 positions match TRBD2. The J call is in doubt because the DNA end fits TRBJ2-7 better. CDR3 size: 18 residues. Germline V CDR1 and CDR2: MGHRA, YSYEKL.

The chain uses TRBV11-3 and TRBJ2-1, with 10 bases aligning to TRBD2. Germline lookup yields CDR1 SGHNT and CDR2 YENEEA. The CDR3 is made up of 16 amino acids. V lost 1 base to trimming and J lost 3 bases; unmatched junction nucleotides: 3. The CDR3 DNA is TGTGCCAGCAGCTTAGCTAGCGGGGGCCTCTACAATGAGCAGTTCTTC. It is translated as CASSLASGGLYNEQFF.

The gene calls are TRBV15 and TRBJ1-2; 10 bases match TRBD1. V was pared by 5 bases and J by 8 bases, with 5 bases of the junction left unmatched. This CDR3 spans 13 amino acids. Germline loops: CDR1 LNHNV, CDR2 YYDKDF (reference sequence). The CDR3 loop reads CATSPDRGKGYTF. CDR3 nucleotides: TGTGCCACCAGCCCGGACAGGGGGAAAGGCTACACCTTC.

J is TRBJ1-1 and V is TRBV4-2, with D hard to call. V gave up 0 bases and J gave up 0 bases, with 2 bases separating them. Per germline, CDR1 LGHNA and CDR2 YNFKEQ. This CDR3 contains 13 residues. The CDR3, as DNA: TGTGCCAGCAGCCAAGACATGAACACTGAAGCTTTCTTT. Translated, it gives CASSQDMNTEAFF.